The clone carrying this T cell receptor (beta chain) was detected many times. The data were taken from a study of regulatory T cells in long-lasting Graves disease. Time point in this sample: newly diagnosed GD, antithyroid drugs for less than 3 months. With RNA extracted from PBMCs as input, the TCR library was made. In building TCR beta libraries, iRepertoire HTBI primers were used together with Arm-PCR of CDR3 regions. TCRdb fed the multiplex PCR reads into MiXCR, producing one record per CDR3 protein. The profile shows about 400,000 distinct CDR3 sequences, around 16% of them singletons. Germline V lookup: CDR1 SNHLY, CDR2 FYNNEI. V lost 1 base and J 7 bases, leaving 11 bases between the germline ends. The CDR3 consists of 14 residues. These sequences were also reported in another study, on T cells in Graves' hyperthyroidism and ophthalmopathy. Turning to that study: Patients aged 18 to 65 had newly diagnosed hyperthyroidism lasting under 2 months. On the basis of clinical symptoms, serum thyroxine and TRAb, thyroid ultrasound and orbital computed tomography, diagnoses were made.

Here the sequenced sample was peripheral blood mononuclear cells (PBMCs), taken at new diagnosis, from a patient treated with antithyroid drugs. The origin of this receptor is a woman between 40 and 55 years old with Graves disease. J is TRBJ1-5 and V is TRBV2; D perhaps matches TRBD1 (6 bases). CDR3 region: CASSEGQVGQPQHF. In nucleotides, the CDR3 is TGTGCCAGCAGTGAAGGACAGGTCGGACAGCCCCAGCATTTT.